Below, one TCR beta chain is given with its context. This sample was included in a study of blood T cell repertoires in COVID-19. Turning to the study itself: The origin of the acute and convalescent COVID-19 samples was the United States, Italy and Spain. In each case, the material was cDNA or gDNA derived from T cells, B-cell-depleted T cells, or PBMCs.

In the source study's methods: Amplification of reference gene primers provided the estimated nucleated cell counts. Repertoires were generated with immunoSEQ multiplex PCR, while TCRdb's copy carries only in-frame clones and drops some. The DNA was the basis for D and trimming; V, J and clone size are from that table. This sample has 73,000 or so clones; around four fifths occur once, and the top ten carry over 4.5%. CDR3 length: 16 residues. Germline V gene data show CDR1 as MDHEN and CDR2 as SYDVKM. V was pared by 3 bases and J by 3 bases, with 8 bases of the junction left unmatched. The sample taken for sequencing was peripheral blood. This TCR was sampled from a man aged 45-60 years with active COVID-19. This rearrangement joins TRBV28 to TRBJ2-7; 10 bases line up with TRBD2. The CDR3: CASSLGLAGDNYEQYF. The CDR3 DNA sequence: TGTGCCAGCAGTTTGGGCCTAGCGGGAGATAACTACGAGCAGTACTTC. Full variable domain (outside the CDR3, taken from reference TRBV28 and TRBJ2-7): DVKVTQSSRYLVKRTGEKVFLECVQDMDHENMFWYRQDPGLGLRLIYFSYDVKMKEKGDIPEGYSVSREKKERFSLILESASTNQTSMYLCASSLGLAGDNYEQYFGPGTRLTVT.